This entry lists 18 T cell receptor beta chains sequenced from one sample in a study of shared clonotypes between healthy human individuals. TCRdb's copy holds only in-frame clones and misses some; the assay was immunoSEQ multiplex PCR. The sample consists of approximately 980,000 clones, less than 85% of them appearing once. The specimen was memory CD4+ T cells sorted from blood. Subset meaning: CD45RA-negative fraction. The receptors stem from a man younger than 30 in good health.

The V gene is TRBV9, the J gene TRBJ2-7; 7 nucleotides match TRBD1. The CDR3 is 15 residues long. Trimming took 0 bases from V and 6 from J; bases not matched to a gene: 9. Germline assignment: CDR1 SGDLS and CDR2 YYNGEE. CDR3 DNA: TGTGCCAGCAGCGTAGGGGACAGTCGGATGGGCGAGCAGTACTTC. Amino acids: CASSVGDSRMGEQYF.

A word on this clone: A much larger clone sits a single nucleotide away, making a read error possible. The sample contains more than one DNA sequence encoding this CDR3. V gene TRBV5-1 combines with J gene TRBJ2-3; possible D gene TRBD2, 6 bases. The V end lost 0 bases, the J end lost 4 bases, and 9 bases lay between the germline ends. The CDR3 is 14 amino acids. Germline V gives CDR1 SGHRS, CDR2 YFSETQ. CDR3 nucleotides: TGCGCCAGCAGCTTGGGCGGGGATGCAGATACGCAGTATTTT. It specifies CASSLGGDADTQYF.

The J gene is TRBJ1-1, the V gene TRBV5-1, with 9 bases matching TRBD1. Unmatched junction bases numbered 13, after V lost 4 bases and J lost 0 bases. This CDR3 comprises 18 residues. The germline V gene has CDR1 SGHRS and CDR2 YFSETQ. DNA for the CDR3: TGCGCCAGCAGCCCCGGACAGGGGCCGTATATACTGAACACTGAAGCTTTCTTT. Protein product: CASSPGQGPYILNTEAFF.

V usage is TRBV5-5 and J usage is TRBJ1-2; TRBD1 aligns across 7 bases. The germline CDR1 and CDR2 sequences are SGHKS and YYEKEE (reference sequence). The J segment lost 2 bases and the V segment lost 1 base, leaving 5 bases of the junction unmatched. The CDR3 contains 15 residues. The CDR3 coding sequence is TGTGCCAGCAGCTTGATGGGACAGCTAAACTATGGCTACACCTTC. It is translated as CASSLMGQLNYGYTF.

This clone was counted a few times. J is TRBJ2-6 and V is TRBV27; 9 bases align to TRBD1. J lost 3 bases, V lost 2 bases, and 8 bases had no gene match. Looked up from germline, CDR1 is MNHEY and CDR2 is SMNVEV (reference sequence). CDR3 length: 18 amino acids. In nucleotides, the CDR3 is TGTGCCAGCAGTTTACTTCGGACAGGGGTGGGTGGGGCCAACGTCCTGACTTTC. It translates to CASSLLRTGVGGANVLTF.

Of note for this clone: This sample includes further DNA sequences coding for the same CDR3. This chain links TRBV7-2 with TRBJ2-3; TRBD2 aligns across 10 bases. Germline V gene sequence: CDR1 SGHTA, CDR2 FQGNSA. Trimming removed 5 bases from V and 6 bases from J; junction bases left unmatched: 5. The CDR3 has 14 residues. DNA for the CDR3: TGTGCCAGCAGCCCCGGACTAGCGGCCGATACGCAGTATTTT. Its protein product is CASSPGLAADTQYF.

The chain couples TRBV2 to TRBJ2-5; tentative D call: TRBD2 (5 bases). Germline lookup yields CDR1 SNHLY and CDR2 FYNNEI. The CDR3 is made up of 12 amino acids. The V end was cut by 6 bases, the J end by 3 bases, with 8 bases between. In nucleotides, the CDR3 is TGTGCCAGCAGACTAGGAAAAGAGACCCAGTACTTC. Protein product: CASRLGKETQYF.

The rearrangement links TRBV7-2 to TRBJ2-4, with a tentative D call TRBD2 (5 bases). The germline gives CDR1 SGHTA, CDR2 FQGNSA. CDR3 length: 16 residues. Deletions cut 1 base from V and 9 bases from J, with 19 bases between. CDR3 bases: TGTGCCAGCAGCTTAGGTGAGGGCGGTCCTTCGGGCATTCAGTACTTC. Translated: CASSLGEGGPSGIQYF.

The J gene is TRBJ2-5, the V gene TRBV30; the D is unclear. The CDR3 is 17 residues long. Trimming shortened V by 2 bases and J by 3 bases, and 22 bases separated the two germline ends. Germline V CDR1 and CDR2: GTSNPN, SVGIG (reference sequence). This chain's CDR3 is CAWSLPLALGREETQYF. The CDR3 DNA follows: TGTGCCTGGAGTCTTCCTCTGGCGTTAGGGCGTGAAGAGACCCAGTACTTC.

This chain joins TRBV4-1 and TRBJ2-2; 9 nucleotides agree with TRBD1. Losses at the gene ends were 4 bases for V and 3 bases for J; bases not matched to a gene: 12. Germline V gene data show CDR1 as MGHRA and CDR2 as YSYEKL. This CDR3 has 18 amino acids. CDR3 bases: TGCGCCAGCAGCCCGGCACTGTTCTACAGGGGGCACACCGGGGAGCTGTTTTTT. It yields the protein CASSPALFYRGHTGELFF.

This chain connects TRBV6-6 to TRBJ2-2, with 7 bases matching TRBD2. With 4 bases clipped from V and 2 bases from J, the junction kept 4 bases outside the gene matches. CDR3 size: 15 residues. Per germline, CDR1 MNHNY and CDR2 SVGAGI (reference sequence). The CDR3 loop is CASSLERGNTGELFF. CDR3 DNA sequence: TGTGCCAGCAGTTTAGAGCGGGGCAACACCGGGGAGCTGTTTTTT.

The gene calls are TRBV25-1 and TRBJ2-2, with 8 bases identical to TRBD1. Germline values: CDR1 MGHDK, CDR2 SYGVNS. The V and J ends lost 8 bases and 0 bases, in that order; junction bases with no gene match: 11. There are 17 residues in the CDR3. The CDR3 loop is CASSRDRLLANTGELFF. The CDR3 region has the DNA TGTGCCAGCTCCCGGGACAGGCTGTTAGCGAACACCGGGGAGCTGTTTTTT.

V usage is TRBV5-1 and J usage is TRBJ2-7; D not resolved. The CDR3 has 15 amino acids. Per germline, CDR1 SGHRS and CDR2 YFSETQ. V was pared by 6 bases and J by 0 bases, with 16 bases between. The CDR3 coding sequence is TGCGCCAGCACCCAACAGAGTAGTGGCTCCTACGAGCAGTACTTC. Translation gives CASTQQSSGSYEQYF.

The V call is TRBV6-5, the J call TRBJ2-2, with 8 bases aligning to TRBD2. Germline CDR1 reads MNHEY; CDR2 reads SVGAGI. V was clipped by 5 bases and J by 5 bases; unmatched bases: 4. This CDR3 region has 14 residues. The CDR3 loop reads CASSQPGGTGELFF. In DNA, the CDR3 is TGTGCCAGCAGTCAACCGGGGGGGACCGGGGAGCTGTTTTTT.

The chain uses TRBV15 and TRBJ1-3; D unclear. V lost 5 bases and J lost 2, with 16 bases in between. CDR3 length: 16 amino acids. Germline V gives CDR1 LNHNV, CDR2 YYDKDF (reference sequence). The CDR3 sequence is CATSSRGGRTGNTIYF. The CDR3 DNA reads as TGTGCCACCAGCTCCCGAGGAGGGAGGACTGGAAACACCATATATTTT.

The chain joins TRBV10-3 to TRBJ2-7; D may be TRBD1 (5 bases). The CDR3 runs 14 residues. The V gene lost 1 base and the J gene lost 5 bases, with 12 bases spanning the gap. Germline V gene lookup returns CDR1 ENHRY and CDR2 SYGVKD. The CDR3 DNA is TGTGCCATCAGTGAGTTCCAGGGCCGCGACGAGCAGTACTTC. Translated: CAISEFQGRDEQYF.

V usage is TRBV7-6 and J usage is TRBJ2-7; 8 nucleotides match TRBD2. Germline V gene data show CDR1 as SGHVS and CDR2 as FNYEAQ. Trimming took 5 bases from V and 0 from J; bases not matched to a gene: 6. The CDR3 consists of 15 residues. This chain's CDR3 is CASSPQSGGSYEQYF. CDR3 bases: TGTGCCAGCAGCCCCCAGAGCGGGGGCTCCTACGAGCAGTACTTC.

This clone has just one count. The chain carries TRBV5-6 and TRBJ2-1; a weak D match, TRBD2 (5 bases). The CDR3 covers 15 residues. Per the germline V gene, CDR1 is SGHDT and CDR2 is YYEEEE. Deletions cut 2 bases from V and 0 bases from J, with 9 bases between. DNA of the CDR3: TGTGCCAGCAGCTTCGGGGTTGACTCCTACAATGAGCAGTTCTTC. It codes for CASSFGVDSYNEQFF.